This paragraph reports one TCR beta chain. This clonotype was picked up a small number of times. The clone's antigen remains unknown. One base away there is no much larger clone; base qualities are not given. This sample was included in a study of blood T cells in healthy people across ages (dated by TCRdb to between 2015 and 2017). Concerning the study at large: In model experiments, roughly one uniquely barcoded TCR beta cDNA molecule per two T cells was captured by template switching. To track age-related changes in TCR beta repertoire diversity, the study relied on deep sequencing normalized with unique cDNA molecular identifiers. The donors were divided into four age groups: young (average around 17 years), middle-aged (about 39), aged (under 70) and long-lived (around 87). To avoid experimental bias, donors of different ages were randomly spread across the sequencing lanes. The study analyzed two additional independent replicas of 1 million unique cDNA reads from the same blood draw for two donors, one aged 18 to 30 and one aged 80 or older.

What the authors observed across the whole study: Because profiling used bulk unsorted PBMCs, naive and antigen-experienced compartments could not be compared conclusively. There was a strong correlation between observed TCR beta diversity and the percentage of naive T cells measured by flow cytometry. Donor CMV infection status was unknown, potentially confounding age-related changes in expanded clonotypes. Compared with the aged group, the long-lived group had more naive CD4+ T cells, fewer expanded clones and increased TCR diversity, suggesting age selection. Estimates of total diversity from one million sequenced T cells were regarded as lower bounds and underestimates. Observed TCR beta diversity per million T cells fell roughly linearly with age, and a significant reduction was already apparent by age around 39.

The approximately 39 donors, aged about 6 to 95 years, were systemically healthy Caucasian individuals from Russia. Approximately 10 milliliters of peripheral blood were collected from each donor into EDTA-treated Vacutainer tubes. Ficoll-Paque density-gradient centrifugation was used to isolate PBMCs, with at least 6 million per sample. Trizol reagent was used to extract total RNA from PBMCs, with at least 5.5 micrograms per sample. Naive CD45RAhigh/CD27high T cell percentages were measured by flow cytometry on a PBMC aliquot from every donor. Preparation of the library involved 5' RACE. Sequencing used an Illumina HiSeq 2500. The second PCR ran for roughly 7 to 12 cycles and used a J-beta primer mix along with a sample-barcoded 5' primer. A template-switch 5' adaptor carrying 12 random nucleotides introduced a unique molecular identifier onto each TCR beta cDNA molecule. Each sample yielded at least 3 million CDR3-containing paired-end reads. First-strand cDNA synthesis was performed from all RNA using the Mint cDNA synthesis kit, with priming by a TRBC-specific oligonucleotide. Following uracil-DNA glycosylase treatment, all cDNA underwent a first 18-cycle PCR with the universal primers M1SS and BC2_uni_R. Per the original workflow: For normalization, 1 million high-quality reads, each with a distinct molecular identifier, were randomly selected from each sample. Instead of being binned into consensus sequences, reads with shared molecular identifiers were discarded. MiTCR, with a Q25 quality threshold and the strictest error-elimination algorithm, was used for CDR3 identification, clonotype clustering and error correction. A nonparametric unseen species model using Euler transformation provided a lower-bound estimate of total TCR beta diversity. TCRdb reran the public reads through fastp at Q25 and MiXCR, keeping productive beta chains. Rows are combined by CDR3 protein, so each entry shows the most common genes and DNA. The V and J calls follow TCRdb's processing rather than the paper's. This sample is represented by about 970,000 distinct CDR3 sequences; 51% of them were singletons. The ten largest clones take up about 21% of the sample.

Sample: blood. The sequence was obtained from a woman aged 60-70 years in good health.

The nucleotide sequence is TGTGCCAGCACCGGGGGTTCTTCCTACAATGAGCAGTTCTTC. Its protein reads: CASTGGSSYNEQFF. The chain couples TRBV12-3 or TRBV12-4 to TRBJ2-1; a tentative D match to TRBD2 spans 6 bases. V was cut back by 7 bases and J by 1 base, leaving a gap of 11 bases between them. The CDR3 numbers 14 residues from cysteine through phenylalanine. CDR3 DNA only is kept here, 42 bases in frame from base 1.